The present entry profiles one TCR beta chain with its context. The antigen remains unidentified. The table came from immunoSEQ multiplex PCR; TCRdb's copy has only in-frame clones and leaves some out. Among some 93,000 clones listed, roughly 92% were seen once. V lost 4 bases and J lost 6, with 13 bases in between. CDR3 size: 13 residues. Germline CDR1 SQVTM, CDR2 ANQGSEA. Every patient relapsed after autologous stem cell transplantation, and brentuximab vedotin exposure varied. This sample is drawn from a study of PD-1 blockade in classical Hodgkin lymphoma. Study-wide points: Anyone who began nivolumab under 1 year after ASCT was excluded.

The chain uses TRBV29-1 and TRBJ2-1; D not resolved. The sample was peripheral blood mononuclear cells (PBMCs), taken at baseline. The sequence derives from a human donor with classical Hodgkin lymphoma. The CDR3 sequence is CSVGQAVSNEQFF. In DNA, the CDR3 is TGCAGCGTTGGCCAAGCTGTCTCCAATGAGCAGTTCTTC.